This T cell receptor beta chain was identified during a study of blood T cell repertoires in COVID-19 (dated by TCRdb to the early 2020s). In the study overall: The collaborator samples originated in the United States, Italy and Spain and spanned the acute and convalescent phases of COVID-19. The prospective study material was composed of cDNA or gDNA derived from T cells, B-cell-depleted T cells, or PBMCs. Subjects who had been exposed to COVID-19, were actively infected with it, or had recovered from it provided the deeply sampled blood TCRbeta repertoires that made up the dataset. The repertoires were made available in a free public database intended to serve as a resource for research on the immune response to SARS-CoV-2. Samples came from the ongoing ImmuneRACE study (first 160 participants) plus 1,254 subjects from 6 global collaborators. The sample metadata nearly always contained a de-identified subject ID, COVID-19 status, age in years and sex. Where available, HLA class I and class II types were obtained from metadata supplied by the sample provider rather than from assay-based typing. General conclusions and limits of the study: The amount of clinical and demographic metadata varied by source and participant and was provided uncurated.

As regards this clone: Its target antigen remains unknown. There are no base qualities to consult, and no much larger clone falls within one base.

TCRbeta CDR3 regions were amplified from genomic DNA using the immunoSEQ Assay, a bias-controlled multiplex PCR. Under the source paper's analysis protocol: Within the assay, amplification of reference gene primers was used to estimate how many nucleated cells each sample contained. To quantify the absolute abundance of each unique TCRbeta CDR3 rearrangement, sequence reads were collapsed and filtered. For each sample, productive Simpson clonality was calculated by taking the square root of Simpson's diversity index across productive rearrangements. Here the immuneACCESS table is served through TCRdb, limited to in-frame sequences with V and J called. Missing clones are a known gap in these copies; in checked studies unresolved V genes cover under half, and the rest lacks a known reason. That table is the source of V, J and clone size, and D and trimming were worked out from the DNA. For this sample the table gives 55,000 to 80,000 clones, of which around four fifths were detected only once. Clones ranked in the top ten supply around a sixth of the sample.

For this chain, trimming is 4 bases at the V end and 4 bases at the J end, and the number of junction bases without a gene match is 9. Looking up the germline V gene (reference sequence) yields CDR1 SGHNT and CDR2 YYREEE. Taken from cysteine to phenylalanine, the CDR3 has 16 residues. Solely the CDR3 DNA is kept, with 48 bases framed from the first base. Each collaborating institution followed its own protocols to collect whole blood in K2EDTA tubes. Collaborator samples were shipped for TCRbeta analysis as frozen whole blood, isolated PBMCs, or DNA extracted from either sample type. The receptor comes from a woman of 80 years or more with acute or convalescent COVID-19. Sequencing used peripheral blood. The rearrangement combines TRBV5-4 with TRBJ2-3; TRBD2 matches 10 bases in the middle. The CDR3 region: CASSRSGRTTSDTQYF. The sequence in DNA is TGTGCCAGCAGCCGTAGCGGGAGGACCACATCAGATACGCAGTATTTT.